This T cell receptor beta chain was sequenced during a study of identical twins. Between the trimmed V and J ends, which lost 4 bases and 2 bases, there was a span of 9 bases. The CDR3 sequence is 13 residues long. Looked up from germline, CDR1 is DFQATT and CDR2 is SNEGSKA (reference sequence). A single record per CDR3 protein comes from TCRdb applying MiXCR to the 5' RACE reads. The repertoire includes 1.5 million to 2 million distinct CDR3 sequences, 32% of them detected once, and about 0.25% sits in the top ten. This clonotype was sampled from a newborn girl in good health. The rearrangement joins TRBV20-1 to TRBJ1-5, with D uncertain. The material sequenced was cord blood. CDR3 nucleotide sequence: TGCAGTGCTAAAGATAAGGGCAATCAGCCCCAGCATTTT. Protein: CSAKDKGNQPQHF.